This T cell receptor (beta chain) was captured in a study of T cells in Graves' hyperthyroidism and ophthalmopathy. Many counts were recorded for this clonotype. Its antigen is unknown. The TCR beta CDR3 regions underwent amplification using RNA transcripts as the source. In the first-round RT-PCR of the TCR CDR3, the HTBI primer set was used. TCRdb re-derived calls from the multiplex PCR reads in MiXCR, one entry per CDR3 protein. The data show hundreds of thousands of distinct CDR3 sequences, roughly 14% seen once. Cells are PBMCs isolated from approximately 9.2 ml of fresh blood. The length of the CDR3 is 15 residues. Germline V gives CDR1 SEHNR, CDR2 FQNEAQ (reference sequence). The V segment lost 5 bases and the J segment 0 bases; nucleotides outside the gene matches: 3. Study-wide results and limits: Blood also held most thyroid clonotypes expanded beyond 0.001. Median prediction lead before ophthalmopathy onset was about 6.5 months with the model.

Sequencing was carried out using blood. The clonotype originates from a woman aged 45-59 years with Graves' ophthalmopathy. The J gene is TRBJ2-2, the V gene TRBV7-9; 7 bases map to TRBD2. The CDR3 nucleotides are TGTGCCAGCAGCCCGCGGGGGTCGAACACCGGGGAGCTGTTTTTT. The encoded protein is CASSPRGSNTGELFF. Looking up the rest from reference TRBV7-9 and TRBJ2-2 gives the full variable domain: DTGVSQNPRHKITKRGQNVTFRCDPISEHNRLYWYRQTLGQGPEFLTYFQNEAQLEKSRLLSDRFSAERPKGSFSTLEIQRTEQGDSAMYLCASSPRGSNTGELFFGEGSRLTVL.